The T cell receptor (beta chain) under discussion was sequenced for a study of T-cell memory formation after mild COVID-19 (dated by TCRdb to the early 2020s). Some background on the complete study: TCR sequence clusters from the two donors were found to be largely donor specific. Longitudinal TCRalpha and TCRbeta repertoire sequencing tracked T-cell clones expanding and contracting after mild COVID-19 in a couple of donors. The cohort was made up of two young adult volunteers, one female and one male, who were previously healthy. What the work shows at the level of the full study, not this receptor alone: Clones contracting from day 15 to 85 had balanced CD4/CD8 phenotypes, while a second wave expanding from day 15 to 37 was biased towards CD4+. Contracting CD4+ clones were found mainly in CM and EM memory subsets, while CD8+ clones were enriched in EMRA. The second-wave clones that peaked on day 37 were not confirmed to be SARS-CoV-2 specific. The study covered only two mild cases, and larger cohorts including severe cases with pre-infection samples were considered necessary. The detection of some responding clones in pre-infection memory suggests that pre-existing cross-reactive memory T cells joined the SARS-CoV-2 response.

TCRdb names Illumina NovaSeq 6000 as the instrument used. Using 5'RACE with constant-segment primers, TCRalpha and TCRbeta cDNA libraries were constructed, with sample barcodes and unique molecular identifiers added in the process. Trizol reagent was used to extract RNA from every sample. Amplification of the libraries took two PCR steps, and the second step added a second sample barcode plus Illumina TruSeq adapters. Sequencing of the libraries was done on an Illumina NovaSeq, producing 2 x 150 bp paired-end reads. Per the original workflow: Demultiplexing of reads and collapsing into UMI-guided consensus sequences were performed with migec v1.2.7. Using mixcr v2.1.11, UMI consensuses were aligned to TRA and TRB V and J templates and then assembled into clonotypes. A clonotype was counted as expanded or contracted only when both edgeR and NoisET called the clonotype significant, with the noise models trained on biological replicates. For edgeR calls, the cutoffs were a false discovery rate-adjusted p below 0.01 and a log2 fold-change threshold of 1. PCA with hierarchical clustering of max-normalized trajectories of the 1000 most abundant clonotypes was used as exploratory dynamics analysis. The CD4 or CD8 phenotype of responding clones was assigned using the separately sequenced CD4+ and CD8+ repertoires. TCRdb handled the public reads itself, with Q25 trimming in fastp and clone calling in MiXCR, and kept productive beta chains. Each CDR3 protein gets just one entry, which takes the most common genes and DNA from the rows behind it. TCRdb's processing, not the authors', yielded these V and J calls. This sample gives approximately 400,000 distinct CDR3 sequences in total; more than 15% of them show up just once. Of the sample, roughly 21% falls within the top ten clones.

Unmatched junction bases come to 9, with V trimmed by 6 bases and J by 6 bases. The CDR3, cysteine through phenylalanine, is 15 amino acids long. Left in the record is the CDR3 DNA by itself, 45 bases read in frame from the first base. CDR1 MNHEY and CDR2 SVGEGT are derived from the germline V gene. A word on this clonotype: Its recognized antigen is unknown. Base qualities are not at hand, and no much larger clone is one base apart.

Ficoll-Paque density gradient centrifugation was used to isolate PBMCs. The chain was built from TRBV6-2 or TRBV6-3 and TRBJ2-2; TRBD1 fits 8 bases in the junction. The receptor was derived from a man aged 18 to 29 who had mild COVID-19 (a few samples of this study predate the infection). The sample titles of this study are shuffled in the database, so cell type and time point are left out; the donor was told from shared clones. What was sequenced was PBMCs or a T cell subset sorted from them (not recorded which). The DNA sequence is TGTGCCAGCAGCGGACAGGGAGCGTCCGCCGGGGAGCTGTTTTTT. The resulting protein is CASSGQGASAGELFF.